This T cell receptor beta chain was sequenced during a study of blood T cell repertoires in COVID-19. CDR1 is LGHDT, CDR2 YNNKEL, per germline (reference sequence). The CDR3 has 13 amino acids. Unmatched junction bases numbered 2, after V lost 4 bases and J lost 3 bases. The table came from immunoSEQ multiplex PCR; TCRdb's copy has only in-frame clones and leaves some out. The table has just over 65,000 clones, approximately 90% seen once. The sample holds one count of this clone. Sequences were obtained from peripheral blood. The sequence derives from a man aged 25-45 years with acute or convalescent COVID-19. The V and J genes are TRBV3-1 (or the pseudogene TRBV3-2) and TRBJ2-7; TRBD2 aligns across 8 bases. For the CDR3, the DNA is TGTGCCAGCAGCCGCACTAGCGGCTACGAGCAGTACTTC. Translation gives CASSRTSGYEQYF.